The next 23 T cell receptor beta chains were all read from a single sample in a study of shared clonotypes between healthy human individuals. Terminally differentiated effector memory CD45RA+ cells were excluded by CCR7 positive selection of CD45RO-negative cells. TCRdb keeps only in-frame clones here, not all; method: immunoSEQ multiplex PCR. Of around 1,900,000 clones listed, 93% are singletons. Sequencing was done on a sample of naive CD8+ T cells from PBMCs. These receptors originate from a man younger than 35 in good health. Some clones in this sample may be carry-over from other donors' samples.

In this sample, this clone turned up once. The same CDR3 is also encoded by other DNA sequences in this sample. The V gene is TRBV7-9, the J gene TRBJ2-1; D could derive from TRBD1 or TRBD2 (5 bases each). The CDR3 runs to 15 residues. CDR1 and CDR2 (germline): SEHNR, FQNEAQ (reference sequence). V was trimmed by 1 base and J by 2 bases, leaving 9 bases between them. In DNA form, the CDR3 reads TGTGCCAGCAGCTTAGTCCAGGGAGCCTACAATGAGCAGTTCTTC. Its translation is CASSLVQGAYNEQFF.

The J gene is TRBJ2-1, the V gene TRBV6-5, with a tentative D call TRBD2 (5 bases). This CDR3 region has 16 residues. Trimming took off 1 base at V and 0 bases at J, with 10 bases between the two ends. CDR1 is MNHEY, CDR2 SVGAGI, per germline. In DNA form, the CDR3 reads TGTGCCAGCAGTTACTATATAGCGAGCTCCTACAATGAGCAGTTCTTC. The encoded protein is CASSYYIASSYNEQFF.

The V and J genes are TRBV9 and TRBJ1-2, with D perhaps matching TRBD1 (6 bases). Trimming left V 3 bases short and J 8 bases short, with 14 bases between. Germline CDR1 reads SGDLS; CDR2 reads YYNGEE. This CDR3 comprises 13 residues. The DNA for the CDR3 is TGTGCCAGCAGCGCTCAGGGGCTCCGGGGCTACACCTTC. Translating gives CASSAQGLRGYTF.

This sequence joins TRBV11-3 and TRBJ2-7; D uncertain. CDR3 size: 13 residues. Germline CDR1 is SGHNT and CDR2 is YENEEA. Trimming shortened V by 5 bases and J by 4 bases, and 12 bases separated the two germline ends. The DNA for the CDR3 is TGTGCCAGCAGCCCGAGTGAGGATTACGAGCAGTACTTC. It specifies CASSPSEDYEQYF.

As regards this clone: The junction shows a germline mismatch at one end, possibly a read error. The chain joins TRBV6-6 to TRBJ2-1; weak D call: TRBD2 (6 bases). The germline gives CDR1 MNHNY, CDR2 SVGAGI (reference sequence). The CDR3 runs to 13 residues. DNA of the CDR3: TGTGCCAGCGAAACAGACTGGGGGGACGGTAGGCTCTTC. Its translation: CASETDWGDGRLF.

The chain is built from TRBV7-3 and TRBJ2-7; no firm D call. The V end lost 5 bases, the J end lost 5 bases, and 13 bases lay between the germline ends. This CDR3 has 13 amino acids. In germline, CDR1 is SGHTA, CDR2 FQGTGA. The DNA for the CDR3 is TGTGCCAGCAGCCCGCAGCCACGGAACGAGCAGTACTTC. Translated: CASSPQPRNEQYF.

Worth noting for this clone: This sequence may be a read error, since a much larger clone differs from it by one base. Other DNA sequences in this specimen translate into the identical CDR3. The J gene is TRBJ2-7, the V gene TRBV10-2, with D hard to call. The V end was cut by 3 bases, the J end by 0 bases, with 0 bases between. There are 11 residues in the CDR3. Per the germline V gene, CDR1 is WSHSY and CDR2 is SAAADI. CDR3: CASSDSYEQYF. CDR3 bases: TGCGCCAGCAGTGACTCCTACGAGCAGTACTTC.

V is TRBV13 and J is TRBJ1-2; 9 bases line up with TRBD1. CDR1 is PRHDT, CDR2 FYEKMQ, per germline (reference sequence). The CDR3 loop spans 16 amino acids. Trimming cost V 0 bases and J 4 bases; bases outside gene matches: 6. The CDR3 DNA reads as TGTGCCAGCAGCTTAGGACAGGGGGCTTCGAGCTATGGCTACACCTTC. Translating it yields CASSLGQGASSYGYTF.

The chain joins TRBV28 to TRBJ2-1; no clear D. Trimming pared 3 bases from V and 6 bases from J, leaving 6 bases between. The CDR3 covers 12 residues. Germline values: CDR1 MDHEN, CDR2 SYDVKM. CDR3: CASSFEANEQFF. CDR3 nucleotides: TGTGCCAGCAGTTTTGAGGCCAATGAGCAGTTCTTC. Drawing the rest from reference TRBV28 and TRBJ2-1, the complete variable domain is DVKVTQSSRYLVKRTGEKVFLECVQDMDHENMFWYRQDPGLGLRLIYFSYDVKMKEKGDIPEGYSVSREKKERFSLILESASTNQTSMYLCASSFEANEQFFGPGTRLTVL.

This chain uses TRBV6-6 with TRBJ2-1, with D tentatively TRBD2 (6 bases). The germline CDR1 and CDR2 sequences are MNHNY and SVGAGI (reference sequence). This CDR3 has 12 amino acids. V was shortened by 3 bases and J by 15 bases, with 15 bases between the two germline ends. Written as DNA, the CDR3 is TGTGCCAGCAGTTATGTTGGGACTGTTCTGTTCTTC. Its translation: CASSYVGTVLFF.

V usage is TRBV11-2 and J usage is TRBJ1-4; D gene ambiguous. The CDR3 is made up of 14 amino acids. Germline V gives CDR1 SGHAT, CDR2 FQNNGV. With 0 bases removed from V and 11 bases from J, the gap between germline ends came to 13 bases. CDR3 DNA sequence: TGTGCCAGCAGCTTAGAAAGGTCGTCACTTAAACTGTTTTTT. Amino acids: CASSLERSSLKLFF.

The CDR3 bases are TGTGCCAGCAGTTACATGGGGTACACCGGGGAGCTGTTTTTT. Residues: CASSYMGYTGELFF. V is TRBV6-6 and J is TRBJ2-2; no clear D gene. V was shortened by 2 bases and J by 3 bases, with 7 bases between the two germline ends. CDR3 length: 14 amino acids. Looked up from germline, CDR1 is MNHNY and CDR2 is SVGAGI (reference sequence).

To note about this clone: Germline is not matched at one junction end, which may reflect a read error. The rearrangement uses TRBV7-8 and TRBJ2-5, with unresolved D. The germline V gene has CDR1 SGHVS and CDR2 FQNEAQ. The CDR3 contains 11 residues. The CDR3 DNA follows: TGTGCCAGCAGGGACGGTGGGGTATCGAACTTC. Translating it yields CASRDGGVSNF.

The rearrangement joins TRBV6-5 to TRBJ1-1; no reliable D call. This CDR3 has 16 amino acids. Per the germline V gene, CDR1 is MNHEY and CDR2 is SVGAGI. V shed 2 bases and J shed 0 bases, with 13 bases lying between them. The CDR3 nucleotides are TGTGCCAGCAGTTACAGTAGGCTTAACATGAACACTGAAGCTTTCTTT. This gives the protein CASSYSRLNMNTEAFF.

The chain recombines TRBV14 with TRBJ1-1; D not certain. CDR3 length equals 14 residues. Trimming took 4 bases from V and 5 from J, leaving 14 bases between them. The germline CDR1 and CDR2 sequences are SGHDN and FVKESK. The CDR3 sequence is CASSPYAARTEAFF. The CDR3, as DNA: TGTGCCAGCAGCCCATACGCGGCGAGGACTGAAGCTTTCTTT.

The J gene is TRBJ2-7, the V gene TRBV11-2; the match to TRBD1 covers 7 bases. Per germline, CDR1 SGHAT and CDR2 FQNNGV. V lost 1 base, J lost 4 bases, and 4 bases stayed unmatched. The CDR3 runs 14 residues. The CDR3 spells CASSLGDREYEQYF. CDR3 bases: TGTGCCAGCAGCTTAGGAGACAGGGAGTACGAGCAGTACTTC.

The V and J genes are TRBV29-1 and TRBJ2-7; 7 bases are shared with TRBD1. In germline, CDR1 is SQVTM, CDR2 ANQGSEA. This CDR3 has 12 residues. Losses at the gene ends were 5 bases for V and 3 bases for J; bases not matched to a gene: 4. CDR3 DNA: TGCAGCGTTACAGGGGAATTCTACGAGCAGTACTTC. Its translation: CSVTGEFYEQYF.

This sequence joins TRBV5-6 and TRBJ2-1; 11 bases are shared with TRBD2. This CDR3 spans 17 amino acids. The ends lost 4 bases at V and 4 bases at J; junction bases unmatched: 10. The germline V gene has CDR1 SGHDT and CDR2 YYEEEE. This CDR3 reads CASSQRLLAGVYNEQFF. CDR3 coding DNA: TGTGCCAGCAGCCAACGACTACTAGCGGGGGTATACAATGAGCAGTTCTTC.

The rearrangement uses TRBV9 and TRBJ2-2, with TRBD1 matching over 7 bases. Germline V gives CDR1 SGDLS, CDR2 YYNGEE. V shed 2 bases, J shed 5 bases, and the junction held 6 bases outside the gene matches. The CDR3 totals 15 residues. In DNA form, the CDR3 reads TGTGCCAGCAGCGTCGCCGGGACAGCGACCGGGGAGCTGTTTTTT. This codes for CASSVAGTATGELFF.

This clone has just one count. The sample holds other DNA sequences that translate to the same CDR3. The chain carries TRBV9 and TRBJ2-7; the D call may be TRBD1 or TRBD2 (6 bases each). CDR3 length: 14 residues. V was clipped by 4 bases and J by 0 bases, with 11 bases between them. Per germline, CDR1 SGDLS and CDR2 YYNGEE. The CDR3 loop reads CASSQGGSSYEQYF. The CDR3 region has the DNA TGTGCCAGCAGCCAAGGGGGGAGCTCCTACGAGCAGTACTTC.

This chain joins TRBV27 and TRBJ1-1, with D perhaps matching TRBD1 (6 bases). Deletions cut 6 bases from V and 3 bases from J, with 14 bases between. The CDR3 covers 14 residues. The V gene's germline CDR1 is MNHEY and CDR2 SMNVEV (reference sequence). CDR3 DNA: TGTGCCAGCAGCCCCCCCCAGGGGTACACTGAAGCTTTCTTT. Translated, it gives CASSPPQGYTEAFF.

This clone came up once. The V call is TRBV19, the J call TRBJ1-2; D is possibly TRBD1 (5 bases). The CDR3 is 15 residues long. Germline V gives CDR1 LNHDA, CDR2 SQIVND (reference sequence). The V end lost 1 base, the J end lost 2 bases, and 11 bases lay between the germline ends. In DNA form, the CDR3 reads TGTGCCAGTAGTATAGTAGGGGCAGGGAACTATGGCTACACCTTC. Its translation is CASSIVGAGNYGYTF.

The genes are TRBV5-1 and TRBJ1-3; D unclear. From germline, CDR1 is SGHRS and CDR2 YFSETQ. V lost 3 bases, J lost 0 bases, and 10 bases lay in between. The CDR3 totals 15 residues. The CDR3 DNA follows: TGCGCCAGCAGCTCGGACGGTAACTCTGGAAACACCATATATTTT. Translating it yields CASSSDGNSGNTIYF.